The clone carrying this T cell receptor beta chain was counted ten times or more. What it binds is not known. The CDR3 has 15 amino acids. Germline CDR1 MNHEY, CDR2 SVGAGI. The V gene lost 0 bases and the J gene lost 3 bases, with 11 bases spanning the gap. Lactation, pregnancy, uncontrolled infections and other autoimmune diseases were all grounds for excluding patients. The diagnostic workup employed clinical symptoms, serum thyroxine, TRAb, thyroid ultrasound and orbital computed tomography. The data stem from a study of Graves' ophthalmopathy and Graves' hyperthyroidism. On the study more broadly: Calling hyperthyroidism stable required that no ophthalmopathy show up within 18 months of follow-up. Findings and limits, study-wide: Blood shared most expanded thyroid clonotypes above 0.001 frequency.

The TCR beta CDR3 regions underwent amplification from RNA transcripts. In the first round, RT-PCR was carried out with HTBI primers, and a multiplex PCR formed the second round. TCRdb re-called the multiplex PCR reads through MiXCR, storing one row per CDR3 protein. Of 500,000 to 600,000 distinct CDR3 sequences listed, about 35% were seen once; the top ten hold roughly 4%. Material for sequencing was peripheral blood or thyroid tissue (not recorded which). This TCR came from an adult man with Graves' hyperthyroidism. The rearrangement links TRBV6-5 to TRBJ1-2, with D possibly TRBD1 on 5 matching bases. CDR3 bases: TGTGCCAGCAGTTACTCGTCCCAGGGTGACTATGGCTACACCTTC. This sequence encodes CASSYSSQGDYGYTF.